The rows below give T cell receptor beta chains drawn from one sample of a study of T cell responses to AZD1222 COVID-19 vaccine. Sequencing was performed with immunoSEQ multiplex PCR; in TCRdb, only in-frame clones are kept and a portion is missing. The data contain 150,000 to 200,000 clones, roughly 93% of them singletons. The specimen comprised peripheral blood, sampled on day 0 of AZD1222 vaccination. The source is an adult in good health. Both conserved end residues are part of each CDR3. The D gene is left open where the match is weak. Size is stated for part of the rows, as once, few or many counts, or as a class when the clone is expanded.

clone size	D gene	V gene	J gene	CDR3 DNA	CDR3 protein
few	-	TRBV28	TRBJ2-3	TGTGCCAGCAGTTTTTTGATCTACGGGCAAGGTGATACGCAGTATTTT	CASSFLIYGQGDTQYF
once	-	TRBV4-3	TRBJ1-2	TGCGCCAGCAGCCAGGCTGGACGAGGCTACACCTTC	CASSQAGRGYTF
-	-	TRBV19	TRBJ2-7	TGTGCCAGTAGTATAGTTGGGGCCAGGACGGGTGAGCAGTACTTC	CASSIVGARTGEQYF
-	TRBD1	TRBV11-3	TRBJ2-2	TGTGCCAGCAGCTTCACAGGGGTCGGGGAGCTGTTTTTT	CASSFTGVGELFF
-	TRBD2	TRBV12-3/TRBV12-4	TRBJ2-3	TGTGCCAGCAGACTAGCGGGGGATACGCAGTATTTT	CASRLAGDTQYF
-	TRBD1	TRBV28	TRBJ1-3	TGTGCCAGCAGTTTTCCGGGACAGGGAGCTGAGAGAGGATATTTT	CASSFPGQGAERGYF
-	-	TRBV27	TRBJ1-5	TGTGCCAGCAGCCGTAGCAATCAGCCCCAGCATTTT	CASSRSNQPQHF
-	-	TRBV5-1	TRBJ2-3	TGCGCCAGCAGCACGGACTGGGGGGATACGCAGTATTTT	CASSTDWGDTQYF
-	TRBD1	TRBV5-1	TRBJ1-6	TGCGCCAGCAGCTTGACCCCGGGACAGGGGACTTCACCCCTCCACTTT	CASSLTPGQGTSPLHF
once	-	TRBV7-2	TRBJ1-4	TGTGCCAGCAGCTTACCCTCAGGGGAAAAACTGTTTTTT	CASSLPSGEKLFF
-	-	TRBV10-3	TRBJ2-7	TGTGCCATCAGTGAGCCGGGTCAAAAGGGCTCCTACGAGCAGTACTTC	CAISEPGQKGSYEQYF